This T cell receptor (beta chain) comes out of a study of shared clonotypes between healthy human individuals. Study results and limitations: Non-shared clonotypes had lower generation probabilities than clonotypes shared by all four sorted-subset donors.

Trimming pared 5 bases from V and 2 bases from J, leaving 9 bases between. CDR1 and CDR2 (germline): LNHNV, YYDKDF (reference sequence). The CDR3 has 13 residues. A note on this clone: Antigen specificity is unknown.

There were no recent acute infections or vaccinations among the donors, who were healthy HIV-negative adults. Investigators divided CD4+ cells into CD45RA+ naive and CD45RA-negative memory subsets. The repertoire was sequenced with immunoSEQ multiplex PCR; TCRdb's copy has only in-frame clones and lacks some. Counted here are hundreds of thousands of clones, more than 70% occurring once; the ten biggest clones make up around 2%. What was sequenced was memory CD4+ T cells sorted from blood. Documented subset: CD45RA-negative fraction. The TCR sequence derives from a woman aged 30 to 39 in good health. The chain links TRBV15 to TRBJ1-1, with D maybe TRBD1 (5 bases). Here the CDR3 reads CATSSQGNTEAFF. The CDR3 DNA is TGTGCCACCAGCTCCCAGGGTAACACTGAAGCTTTCTTT.